A selection of T cell receptor beta chains follows, all from one sample in a study of Tregs in tolerant kidney transplant recipients. The method was immunoSEQ multiplex PCR; TCRdb's version includes in-frame clones alone and lacks a portion of them. There are 68,000 or so clones in the sample; 84% occur only once, and about 4% lies in the top ten. Sequenced: CD4+ T cells from blood. All receptors derive from a human donor in good health. The CDR3 runs from the conserved cysteine through the conserved F or W. Each record gives: V gene, J gene, D gene, clone size, CDR3 protein, CDR3 DNA. The D gene is left open where the match is weak. Size tells how often a clone was seen (once, few, many) or the class of an expanded clone, and some rows leave it out.

v_gene: TRBV11-2; j_gene: TRBJ2-3; d_gene: TRBD1; abundance: .; CDR3aa: CASSTRQGSTDTQYF; CDR3nt: TGTGCCAGCAGCACACGACAGGGGAGCACAGATACGCAGTATTTT
v_gene: TRBV30; j_gene: TRBJ2-3; d_gene: TRBD2; abundance: once; CDR3aa: CAWSVGGAQYF; CDR3nt: TGTGCCTGGAGTGTGGGAGGGGCGCAGTATTTT
v_gene: TRBV27; j_gene: TRBJ2-7; d_gene: .; abundance: .; CDR3aa: CASFDFSSYEQYF; CDR3nt: TGTGCCAGTTTCGACTTCAGCTCCTACGAGCAGTACTTC
v_gene: TRBV10-3; j_gene: TRBJ1-1; d_gene: .; abundance: .; CDR3aa: CAIMGTLNTEAFF; CDR3nt: TGTGCCATCATGGGGACACTGAACACTGAAGCTTTCTTT
v_gene: TRBV30; j_gene: TRBJ1-6; d_gene: .; abundance: .; CDR3aa: CAWSGRTAYNSPLHF; CDR3nt: TGTGCCTGGAGTGGTCGCACGGCTTATAATTCACCCCTCCACTTT
v_gene: TRBV30; j_gene: TRBJ2-3; d_gene: TRBD2; abundance: .; CDR3aa: CAWGRGATDTQYF; CDR3nt: TGTGCCTGGGGGCGGGGGGCCACAGATACGCAGTATTTT
v_gene: TRBV10-3; j_gene: TRBJ1-2; d_gene: .; abundance: .; CDR3aa: CAISGFSYTF; CDR3nt: TGTGCCATCAGTGGTTTTAGCTACACCTTC
v_gene: TRBV6-5; j_gene: TRBJ2-7; d_gene: .; abundance: .; CDR3aa: CASTLWGYLYEQYF; CDR3nt: TGTGCCAGCACCCTTTGGGGCTACCTGTACGAGCAGTACTTC
v_gene: TRBV15; j_gene: TRBJ2-1; d_gene: TRBD2; abundance: .; CDR3aa: CATSRDTPSGINEQFF; CDR3nt: TGTGCCACCAGCAGAGATACCCCTAGCGGAATCAATGAGCAGTTCTTC
v_gene: TRBV9; j_gene: TRBJ2-3; d_gene: .; abundance: once; CDR3aa: CASSVSTADTQYF; CDR3nt: TGTGCCAGCAGCGTATCGACGGCAGATACGCAGTATTTT
v_gene: TRBV7-9; j_gene: TRBJ2-7; d_gene: .; abundance: .; CDR3aa: CASSQTGYRVYEQYF; CDR3nt: TGTGCCAGCAGCCAGACCGGGTATCGGGTCTACGAGCAGTACTTC
v_gene: TRBV20-1; j_gene: TRBJ2-4; d_gene: TRBD1; abundance: few; CDR3aa: CSARAQGGRYF; CDR3nt: TGCAGTGCTCGAGCCCAAGGGGGCAGGTACTTC
v_gene: TRBV6-6; j_gene: TRBJ2-7; d_gene: TRBD2; abundance: .; CDR3aa: CAVKRGSYEQYF; CDR3nt: TGTGCCGTTAAGCGGGGGTCCTACGAGCAGTACTTC
v_gene: TRBV5-1; j_gene: TRBJ1-1; d_gene: .; abundance: many; CDR3aa: CASSLGGYSPTEAFF; CDR3nt: TGCGCCAGCAGCTTGGGGGGGTACAGCCCCACTGAAGCTTTCTTT
v_gene: TRBV5-5; j_gene: TRBJ2-7; d_gene: .; abundance: .; CDR3aa: CASSLAYEQYF; CDR3nt: TGTGCCAGCAGCTTAGCCTACGAGCAGTACTTC